This TCR beta chain derives from a study of blood T cell repertoires in COVID-19. Study-level information: PBMCs, B-cell-depleted T cells, or T cells provided the cDNA or gDNA that made up the material.

This clone has just one count. Seattle's enrolled individuals joined amid active infection and were then monitored longitudinally. Trimming took 4 bases from V and 4 from J, leaving 13 bases between them. The CDR3 extends over 14 amino acids. CDR1 and CDR2 from the germline V gene are SGHTA and FQGTGA. Generated by immunoSEQ multiplex PCR, the TCRdb table keeps only in-frame clones and is missing some. Of about 130,000 clones listed, around 75% are singletons. The origin of this receptor is a woman between 65 and 79 years old with COVID-19, enrolled during active disease. The chain carries TRBV7-3 and TRBJ2-5; D possibly corresponds to TRBD2 (6 bases). Input material: peripheral blood. As DNA, the CDR3 is TGTGCCAGCAGCTCGGGACTGACCGGAGAGACCCAGTACTTC. It encodes CASSSGLTGETQYF. Full variable domain (rest looked up from reference TRBV7-3 and TRBJ2-5): GAGVSQTPSNKVTEKGKYVELRCDPISGHTALYWYRQSLGQGPEFLIYFQGTGAADDSGLPNDRFFAVRPEGSVSTLKIQRTERGDSAVYLCASSSGLTGETQYFGPGTRLLVL.